This TCR beta chain was captured by sequencing in a study of shared clonotypes between healthy human individuals. The CDR3 is 16 amino acids. Germline V gene sequence: CDR1 LNHDA, CDR2 SQIVND (reference sequence). Trimming pared 1 base from V and 0 bases from J, leaving 10 bases between. Across several immunoSEQ plates, the genomic DNA of each subset was split evenly. The authors loaded 200 ng DNA, 25,000 to 30,000 T cell genomes, into sorted-subset replicate PCRs. The repertoire was sequenced with immunoSEQ multiplex PCR; TCRdb's copy has only in-frame clones and lacks some. The sample consists of about 2 million clones, roughly 95% of them appearing once. Naive CD8 cells comprised CD45RO-negative, CCR7-positively selected cells, excluding terminally differentiated effector memory CD45RA+ cells.

V usage is TRBV19 and J usage is TRBJ2-1; the D is unclear. The material sequenced was naive CD8+ T cells sorted from blood. This clonotype originated in a man younger than 35 in good health. The CDR3 DNA reads as TGTGCCAGTAGTATAGCACAGATAGACTCCTACAATGAGCAGTTCTTC. This translates into CASSIAQIDSYNEQFF.